This TCR beta chain is drawn from a study of T-cell memory formation after mild COVID-19. General study results and limits: In pre-infection memory, a portion of responding clones appeared, which suggested that cross-reactive memory joined. Clones contracting over day 15 to 85 were CD4/CD8 balanced, with later expanders leaning CD4+.

Germline-derived CDR1 and CDR2 are SGHRS and YFSETQ. Between the trimmed V and J ends, which lost 1 base and 5 bases, there was a span of 10 bases. This CDR3 is built from 14 residues. MiXCR, run by TCRdb on the 5' RACE reads, gives a single entry per CDR3 protein. Among 270,000 or so distinct CDR3 sequences listed, around 15% were seen once. There are a few counts of this clonotype. Its specificity is unknown. The TCR comes from a man younger than 35 who had mild COVID-19 (a few samples of this study predate the infection). Cell type and time point are not known. The sequenced material came from PBMCs or a T cell subset sorted from them (not recorded which). V and J are TRBV5-1 and TRBJ1-5; D not resolved. Here the CDR3 reads CASSLSLGDQPQHF. The CDR3 DNA follows: TGCGCCAGCAGCTTGTCGCTCGGGGATCAGCCCCAGCATTTT.